This T cell receptor (beta chain) was captured in a study of blood T cell repertoires in COVID-19. Study-level information: Acute and convalescent COVID-19 specimens originated in the United States, Italy and Spain. PBMCs, B-cell-depleted T cells, or T cells were the source of the cDNA or gDNA that made up the material.

During active infection, Seattle patients enrolled and were then monitored through disease. Authors' processing steps: Quantification of nucleated cells was approximated via reference gene primer amplification. Some clones are missing from TCRdb's copy, which holds only in-frame ones; the method was immunoSEQ multiplex PCR. That table furnishes V, J and clone size, whereas the DNA furnished D and trimming. The table has tens of thousands of clones, roughly 89% seen once; the top ten hold approximately 3.6%. V was trimmed by 3 bases and J by 7 bases, leaving 11 bases between them. This CDR3 region has 13 residues.

This TCR derives from a man in his forties or fifties with COVID-19, enrolled during active disease. The chain carries TRBV12-3 or TRBV12-4 and TRBJ2-3, with TRBD2 as a possible D gene (5 bases). Input material: peripheral blood. The CDR3 coding sequence is TGTGCCAGCAGTTTTACTAGTTCTCATACGCAGTATTTT. Encoded protein: CASSFTSSHTQYF.